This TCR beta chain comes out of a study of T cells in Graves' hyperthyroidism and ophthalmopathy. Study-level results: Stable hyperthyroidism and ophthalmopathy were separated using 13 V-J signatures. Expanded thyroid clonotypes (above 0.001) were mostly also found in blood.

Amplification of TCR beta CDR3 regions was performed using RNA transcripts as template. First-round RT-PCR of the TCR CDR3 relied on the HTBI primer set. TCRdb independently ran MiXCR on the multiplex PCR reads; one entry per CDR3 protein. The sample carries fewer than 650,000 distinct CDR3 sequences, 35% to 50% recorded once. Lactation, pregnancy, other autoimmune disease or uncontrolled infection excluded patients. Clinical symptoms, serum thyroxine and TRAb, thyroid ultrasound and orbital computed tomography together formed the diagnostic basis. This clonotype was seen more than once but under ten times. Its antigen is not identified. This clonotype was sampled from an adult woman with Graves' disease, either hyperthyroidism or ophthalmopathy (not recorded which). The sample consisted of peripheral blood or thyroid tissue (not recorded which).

CDR3 DNA sequence: TGCGCCAGCAGCCCAGGACAGTGGGATGGCTACACCTTC. Translation: CASSPGQWDGYTF. The chain combines TRBV5-1 with TRBJ1-2; D is perhaps TRBD1 (6 bases). This CDR3 spans 13 amino acids. V was pared by 4 bases and J by 6 bases, with 13 bases between. Per the germline V gene, CDR1 is SGHRS and CDR2 is YFSETQ.